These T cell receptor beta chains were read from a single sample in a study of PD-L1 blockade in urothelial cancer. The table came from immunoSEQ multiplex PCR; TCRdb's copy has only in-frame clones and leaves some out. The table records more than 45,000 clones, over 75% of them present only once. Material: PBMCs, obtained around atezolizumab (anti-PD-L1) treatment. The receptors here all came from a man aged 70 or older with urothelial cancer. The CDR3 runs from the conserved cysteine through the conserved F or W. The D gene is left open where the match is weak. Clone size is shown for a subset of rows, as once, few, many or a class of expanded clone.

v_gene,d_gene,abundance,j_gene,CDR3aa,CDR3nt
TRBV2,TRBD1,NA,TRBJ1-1,CASSGDRGSAFF,TGTGCCAGCAGTGGGGACAGGGGTTCAGCTTTCTTT
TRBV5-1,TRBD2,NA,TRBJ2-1,CASSSTSGSYNEQFF,TGCGCCAGCAGCTCCACTAGCGGCTCCTACAATGAGCAGTTCTTC
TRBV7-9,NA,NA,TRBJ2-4,CASSPRVDIQYF,TGTGCCAGCAGCCCCCGAGTGGACATTCAGTACTTC
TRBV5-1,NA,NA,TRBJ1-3,CASSLTAKGVLSGNTIYF,TGCGCCAGCAGCCTAACGGCAAAGGGGGTCCTCTCTGGAAACACCATATATTTT
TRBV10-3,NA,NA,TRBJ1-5,CAISPGMNQPQHF,TGTGCCATCAGTCCCGGGATGAATCAGCCCCAGCATTTT
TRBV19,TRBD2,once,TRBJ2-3,CASSITGTSGGDTQYF,TGTGCCAGTAGTATTACCGGGACTAGCGGGGGAGATACGCAGTATTTT
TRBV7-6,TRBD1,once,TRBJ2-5,CASSFNRGQIQETQYF,TGTGCCAGCAGTTTTAACAGGGGGCAAATCCAAGAGACCCAGTACTTC
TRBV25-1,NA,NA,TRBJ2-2,CASSEYRSSGELFF,TGTGCCAGCAGTGAATATAGATCGAGCGGGGAGCTGTTTTTT
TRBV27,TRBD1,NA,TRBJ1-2,CASSLAGGNYGYTF,TGTGCCAGCAGTTTAGCAGGGGGGAACTATGGCTACACCTTC
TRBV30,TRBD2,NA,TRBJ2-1,CAWRRTSYNEQFF,TGTGCCTGGAGACGGACTAGTTATAATGAGCAGTTCTTC
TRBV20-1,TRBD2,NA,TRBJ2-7,CSAKRGYEQYF,TGCAGTGCCAAGCGGGGCTACGAGCAGTACTTC
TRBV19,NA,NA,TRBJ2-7,CASSMDDRQQYF,TGTGCCAGTAGTATGGACGACAGGCAGCAGTACTTC
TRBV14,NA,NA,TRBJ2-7,CASSQSLAFSYEQYF,TGTGCCAGCAGCCAATCCCTAGCCTTCTCCTACGAGCAGTACTTC
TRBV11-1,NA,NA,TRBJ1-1,CASSFGGAGTEAFF,TGTGCCAGCAGCTTTGGCGGGGCGGGAACTGAAGCTTTCTTT
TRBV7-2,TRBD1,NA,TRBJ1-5,CASSRDRGQPQHF,TGTGCCAGCAGTCGGGACAGGGGTCAGCCCCAGCATTTT
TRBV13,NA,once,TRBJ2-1,CASSPDLGNEQFF,TGTGCCAGCAGCCCAGACTTGGGCAATGAGCAGTTCTTC
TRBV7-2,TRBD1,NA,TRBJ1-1,CASSLEQGASTEAFF,TGTGCCAGCAGCTTGGAACAGGGGGCAAGCACTGAAGCTTTCTTT
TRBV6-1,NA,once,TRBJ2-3,CASRAGLTTDTQYF,TGTGCCAGCAGAGCAGGGTTGACGACAGATACGCAGTATTTT
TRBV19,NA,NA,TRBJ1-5,CASSGWGGNQPQHF,TGTGCCAGTAGTGGTTGGGGGGGCAATCAGCCCCAGCATTTT
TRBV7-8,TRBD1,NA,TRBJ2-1,CASSLAGTASPLNEQFF,TGTGCCAGCAGCTTAGCCGGGACAGCAAGCCCCCTGAATGAGCAGTTCTTC
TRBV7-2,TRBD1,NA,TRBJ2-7,CASSIQGGREQYF,TGTGCCAGCAGCATCCAAGGGGGCCGCGAGCAGTACTTC
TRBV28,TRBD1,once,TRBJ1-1,CASSLLTGGKAEAFF,TGTGCCAGCAGTCTCCTGACAGGGGGCAAGGCTGAAGCTTTCTTT
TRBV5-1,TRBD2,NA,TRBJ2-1,CASSFGAGGGSNEQFF,TGCGCCAGCAGCTTTGGAGCGGGAGGAGGGTCCAATGAGCAGTTCTTC
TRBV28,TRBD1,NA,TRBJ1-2,CASRGTGGIYGYTF,TGTGCCAGCAGGGGGACAGGGGGCATCTATGGCTACACCTTC
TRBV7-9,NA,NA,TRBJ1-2,CASSLLTGYTF,TGTGCCAGCAGCTTACTCACAGGCTACACCTTC
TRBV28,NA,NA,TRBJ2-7,CASRLGGYEQYF,TGTGCCAGCAGACTCGGGGGCTACGAGCAGTACTTC
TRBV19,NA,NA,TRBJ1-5,CASSSLPGLNQPQHF,TGTGCCAGTAGTTCCCTCCCCGGGTTGAATCAGCCCCAGCATTTT
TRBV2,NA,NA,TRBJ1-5,CASSVEQGGQPQHF,TGTGCCAGCAGTGTCGAGCAGGGTGGTCAGCCCCAGCATTTT
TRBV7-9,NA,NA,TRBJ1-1,CASTEVNTGLTEAFF,TGTGCCAGCACCGAAGTAAATACAGGGTTGACTGAAGCTTTCTTT
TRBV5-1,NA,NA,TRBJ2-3,CASTLQASTDTQYF,TGCGCCAGTACCCTGCAGGCTAGCACAGATACGCAGTATTTT
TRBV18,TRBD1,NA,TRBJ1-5,CASSPGMTGEDQPQHF,TGTGCCAGCTCACCAGGGATGACAGGGGAGGATCAGCCCCAGCATTTT
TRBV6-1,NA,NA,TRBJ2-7,CASSISSVTYEQYF,TGTGCCAGCAGTATTTCATCAGTTACCTACGAGCAGTACTTC
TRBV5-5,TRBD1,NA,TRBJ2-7,CASSSPGGAAYEQYF,TGTGCCAGCAGTTCGCCAGGGGGCGCAGCCTACGAGCAGTACTTC
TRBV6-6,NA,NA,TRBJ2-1,CASRARSDSEQFF,TGTGCCAGCAGGGCCCGCTCGGACAGTGAGCAGTTCTTC
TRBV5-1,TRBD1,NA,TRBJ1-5,CASSPGTGYSNQPQHF,TGCGCCAGCAGCCCGGGGACAGGGTATAGCAATCAGCCCCAGCATTTT
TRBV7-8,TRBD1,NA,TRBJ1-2,CASSFDRGSRGYTF,TGTGCCAGCAGTTTCGACAGGGGCTCGCGTGGCTACACCTTC
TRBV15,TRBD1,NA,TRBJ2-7,CATSSTGDNEQYF,TGTGCCACCAGCTCGACAGGGGATAACGAGCAGTACTTC
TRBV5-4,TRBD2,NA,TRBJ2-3,CASSRKAGEVTDTQYF,TGTGCCAGCAGCAGAAAAGCGGGAGAGGTTACAGATACGCAGTATTTT
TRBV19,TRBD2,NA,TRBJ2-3,CASKGLDTDTQYF,TGTGCCAGTAAGGGACTAGACACAGATACGCAGTATTTT
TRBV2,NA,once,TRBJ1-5,CASSESPGAVQPQHF,TGTGCCAGCAGTGAATCCCCAGGGGCGGTTCAGCCCCAGCATTTT
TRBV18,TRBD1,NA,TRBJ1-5,CASSPTGDQPQHF,TGTGCCAGCTCACCTACAGGGGATCAGCCCCAGCATTTT
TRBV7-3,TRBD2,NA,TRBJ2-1,CASSLTLAGAYNEQFF,TGTGCCAGCAGCTTAACGTTAGCGGGAGCCTACAATGAGCAGTTCTTC